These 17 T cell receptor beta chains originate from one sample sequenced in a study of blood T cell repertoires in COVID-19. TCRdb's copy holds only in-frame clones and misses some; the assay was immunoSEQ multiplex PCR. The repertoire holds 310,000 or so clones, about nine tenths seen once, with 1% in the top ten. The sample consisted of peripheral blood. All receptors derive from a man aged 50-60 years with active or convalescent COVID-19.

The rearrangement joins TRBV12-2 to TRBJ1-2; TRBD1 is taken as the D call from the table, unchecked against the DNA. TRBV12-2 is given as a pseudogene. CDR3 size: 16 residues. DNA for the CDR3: TGTGCAAGTCGCTTAGACCGGGACAGGGTAAACTATGGCTACACCTTC. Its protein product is CASRLDRDRVNYGYTF.

The CDR3 DNA reads as TGTGCCATCAGTGGACAGGGAGATTCACCCCTCCACTTT. Translated: CAISGQGDSPLHF. The chain uses TRBV10-3 and TRBJ1-6, with 7 bases identical to TRBD1. The V segment lost 4 bases and the J segment 8 bases; nucleotides outside the gene matches: 2. CDR1 and CDR2 from the germline V gene are ENHRY and SYGVKD. The CDR3 consists of 13 residues.

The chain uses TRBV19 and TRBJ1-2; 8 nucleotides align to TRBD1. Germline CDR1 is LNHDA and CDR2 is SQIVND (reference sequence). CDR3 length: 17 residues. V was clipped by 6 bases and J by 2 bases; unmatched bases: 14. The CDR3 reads CASRQGEAGGANYGYTF. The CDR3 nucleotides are TGTGCCAGTAGGCAGGGGGAGGCAGGGGGCGCAAACTATGGCTACACCTTC.

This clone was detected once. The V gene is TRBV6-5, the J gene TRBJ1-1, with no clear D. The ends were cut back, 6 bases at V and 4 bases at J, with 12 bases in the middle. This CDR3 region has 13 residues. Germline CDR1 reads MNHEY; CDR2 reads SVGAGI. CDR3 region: CASRNEGGTEAFF. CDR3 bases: TGTGCCAGCAGAAACGAGGGAGGCACTGAAGCTTTCTTT.

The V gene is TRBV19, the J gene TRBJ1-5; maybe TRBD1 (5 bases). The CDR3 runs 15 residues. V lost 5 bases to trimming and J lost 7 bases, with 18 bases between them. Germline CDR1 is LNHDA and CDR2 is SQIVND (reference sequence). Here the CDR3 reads CASSPGGGAGQPQHF. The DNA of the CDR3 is TGTGCCAGTAGTCCTGGGGGAGGAGCAGGCCAGCCCCAGCATTTT.

The CDR3 loop is CASSLVSWRTNEKLFF. In DNA form, the CDR3 reads TGTGCCAGCAGCTTAGTATCATGGCGGACTAATGAAAAACTGTTTTTT. The V gene is TRBV7-9, the J gene TRBJ1-4; D is uncertain. Deletions cut 1 base from V and 2 bases from J, with 11 bases between. CDR3 length: 16 amino acids. CDR1 and CDR2 from the germline V gene are SEHNR and FQNEAQ (reference sequence).

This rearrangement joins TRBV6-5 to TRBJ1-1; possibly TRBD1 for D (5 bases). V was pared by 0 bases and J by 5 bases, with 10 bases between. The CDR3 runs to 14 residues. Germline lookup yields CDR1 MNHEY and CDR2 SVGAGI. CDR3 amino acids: CASSYSTGVTEAFF. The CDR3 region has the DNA TGTGCCAGCAGTTACTCGACGGGGGTGACTGAAGCTTTCTTT.

In DNA, the CDR3 is TGTGCCAGCAGTTACCGGGACTACCACAATGAGCAGTTCTTC. Protein product: CASSYRDYHNEQFF. This chain joins TRBV2 and TRBJ2-1; the match to TRBD2 covers 7 bases. The CDR3 has 14 amino acids. V trimming: 5 bases; J trimming: 5 bases; junction bases outside the gene matches: 6. Germline V CDR1 and CDR2: SNHLY, FYNNEI.

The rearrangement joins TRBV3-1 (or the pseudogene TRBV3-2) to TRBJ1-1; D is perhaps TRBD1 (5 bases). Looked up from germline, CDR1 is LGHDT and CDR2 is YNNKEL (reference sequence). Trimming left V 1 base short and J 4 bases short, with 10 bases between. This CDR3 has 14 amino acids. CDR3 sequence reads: CASSQGGGTTEAFF. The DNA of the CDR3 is TGTGCCAGCAGCCAAGGGGGGGGAACCACTGAAGCTTTCTTT.

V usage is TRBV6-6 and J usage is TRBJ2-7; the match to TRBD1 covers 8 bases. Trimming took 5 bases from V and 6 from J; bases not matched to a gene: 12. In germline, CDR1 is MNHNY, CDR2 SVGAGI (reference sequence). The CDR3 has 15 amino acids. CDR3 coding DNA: TGTGCCAGCAGTACCCAGGGGGCGCGATCATCCGAGCAGTACTTC. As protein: CASSTQGARSSEQYF.

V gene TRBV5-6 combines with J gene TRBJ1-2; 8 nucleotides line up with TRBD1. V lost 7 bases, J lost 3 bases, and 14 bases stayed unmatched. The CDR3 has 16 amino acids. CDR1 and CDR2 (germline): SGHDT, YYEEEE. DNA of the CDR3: TGTGCCAGCGGCAGGGGGCTTGATCTGAACTACTATGGCTACACCTTC. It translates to CASGRGLDLNYYGYTF.

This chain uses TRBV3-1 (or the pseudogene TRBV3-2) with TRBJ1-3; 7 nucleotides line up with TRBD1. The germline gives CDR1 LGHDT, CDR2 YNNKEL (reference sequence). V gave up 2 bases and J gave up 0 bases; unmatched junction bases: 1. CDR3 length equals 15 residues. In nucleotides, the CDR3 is TGTGCCAGCAGCCAAACAGGGGTCTCTGGAAACACCATATATTTT. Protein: CASSQTGVSGNTIYF.

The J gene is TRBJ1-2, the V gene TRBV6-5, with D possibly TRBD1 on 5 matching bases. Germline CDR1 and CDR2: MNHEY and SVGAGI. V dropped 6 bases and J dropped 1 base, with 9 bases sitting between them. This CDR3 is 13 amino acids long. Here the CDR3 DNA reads TGTGCCAGCAGGGTAGACAGTAACTATGGCTACACCTTC. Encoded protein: CASRVDSNYGYTF.

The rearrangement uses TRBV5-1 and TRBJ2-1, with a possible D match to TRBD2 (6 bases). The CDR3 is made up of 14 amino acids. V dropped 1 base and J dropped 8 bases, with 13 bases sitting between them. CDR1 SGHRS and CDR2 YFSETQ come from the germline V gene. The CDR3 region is CASSLTSHSHEQFF. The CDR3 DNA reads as TGCGCCAGCAGCTTGACTAGCCACAGTCATGAGCAGTTCTTC.

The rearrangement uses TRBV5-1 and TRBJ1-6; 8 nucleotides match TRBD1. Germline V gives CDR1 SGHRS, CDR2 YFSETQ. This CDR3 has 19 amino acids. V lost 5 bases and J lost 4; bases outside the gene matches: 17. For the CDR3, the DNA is TGCGCCAGCAGTTACGGGACAGGCCTATATGGGGTTTATAATTCACCCCTCCACTTT. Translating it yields CASSYGTGLYGVYNSPLHF.

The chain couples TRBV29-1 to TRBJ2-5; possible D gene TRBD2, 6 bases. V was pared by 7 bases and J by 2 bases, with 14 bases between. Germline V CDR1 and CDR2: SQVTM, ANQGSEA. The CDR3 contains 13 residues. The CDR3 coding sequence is TGCAGCGCTGCCTCCGGGACTCAAGAGACCCAGTACTTC. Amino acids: CSAASGTQETQYF. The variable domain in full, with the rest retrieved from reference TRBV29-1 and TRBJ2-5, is SAVISQKPSRDICQRGTSLTIQCQVDSQVTMMFWYRQQPGQSLTLIATANQGSEATYESGFVIDKFPISRPNLTFSTLTVSNMSPEDSSIYLCSAASGTQETQYFGPGTRLLVL.

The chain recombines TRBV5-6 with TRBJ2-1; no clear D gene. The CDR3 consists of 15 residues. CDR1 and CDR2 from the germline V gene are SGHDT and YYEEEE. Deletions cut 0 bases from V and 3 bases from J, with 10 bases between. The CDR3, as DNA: TGTGCCAGCAGCTTGGCCAGCGCCAGCTACAATGAGCAGTTCTTC. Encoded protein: CASSLASASYNEQFF. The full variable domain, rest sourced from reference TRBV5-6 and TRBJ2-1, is DAGVTQSPTHLIKTRGQQVTLRCSPKSGHDTVSWYQQALGQGPQFIFQYYEEEERQRGNFPDRFSGHQFPNYSSELNVNALLLGDSALYLCASSLASASYNEQFFGPGTRLTVL.